The present T cell receptor beta chain was sequenced within a study of blood T cell repertoires in COVID-19. Across the whole study: Samples representing acute and convalescent COVID-19 were sourced from the United States, Italy and Spain. From T cells, B-cell-depleted T cells, or PBMCs came the material, which was cDNA or gDNA.

Profiled with immunoSEQ multiplex PCR; TCRdb holds only in-frame clones, not every one. The data show fewer than 500,000 clones, around 90% seen once. Trimming took 2 bases from V and 2 from J, leaving 9 bases between them. This CDR3 region has 14 residues. The germline gives CDR1 LGHDT, CDR2 YNNKEL (reference sequence). V gene TRBV3-1 (or the pseudogene TRBV3-2) combines with J gene TRBJ1-2; no reliable D call. What was sequenced was PBMCs or T cells enriched from blood (not recorded which). This sequence was found in a woman in her late teens or twenties with acute COVID-19. CDR3 nucleotides: TGTGCCAGCAGCCAACGTTATTCCAACTATGGCTACACCTTC. Amino acid sequence: CASSQRYSNYGYTF.